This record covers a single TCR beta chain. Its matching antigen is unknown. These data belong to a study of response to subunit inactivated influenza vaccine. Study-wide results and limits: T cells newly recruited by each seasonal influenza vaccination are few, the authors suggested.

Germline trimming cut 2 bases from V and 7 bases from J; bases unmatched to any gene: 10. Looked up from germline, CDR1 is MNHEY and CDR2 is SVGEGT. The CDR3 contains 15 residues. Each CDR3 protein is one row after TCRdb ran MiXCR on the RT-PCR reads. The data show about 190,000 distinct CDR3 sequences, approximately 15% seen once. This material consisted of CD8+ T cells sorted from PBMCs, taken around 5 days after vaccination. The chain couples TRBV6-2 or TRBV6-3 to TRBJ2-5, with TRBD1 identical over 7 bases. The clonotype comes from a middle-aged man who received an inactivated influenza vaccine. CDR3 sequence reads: CASSYDATGKGTQYF. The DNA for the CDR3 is TGTGCCAGCAGTTACGACGCGACAGGGAAGGGGACCCAGTACTTC.